This T cell receptor beta chain originates from a study of metastatic and nonmetastatic thyroid tumors. A few counts support this clone. No treatment had been given to any patient before thyroid surgery. The CDR3 runs 14 residues. Trimming took 2 bases from V and 3 from J; bases not matched to a gene: 2. Through MiXCR, TCRdb re-clonotyped the PCR reads. The sample includes a few thousand clones, less than 45% of them seen just once. This clonotype was sampled from a male donor with papillary thyroid cancer or a benign thyroid nodule (not recorded which). Some clones in this sample may be carry-over from other donors' samples. The source material was adjacent normal tissue. The chain employs TRBV12-3 or TRBV12-4 and TRBJ1-1, with TRBD1 identical over 8 bases. CDR3 DNA sequence: TGTGCCAGCAGTTTACAGGGGGCGGACACTGAAGCTTTCTTT. It is translated as CASSLQGADTEAFF.